This record covers a single T cell receptor (beta chain). No antigen is known for it. Base qualities are not at hand, and no much larger clone is one base apart. The data originate from a study of blood T cell repertoires in COVID-19 (dated by TCRdb to 2018 to 2021). General notes on the study: The collaborator samples originated in the United States, Italy and Spain and spanned the acute and convalescent phases of COVID-19. The prospective study material was composed of cDNA or gDNA derived from T cells, B-cell-depleted T cells, or PBMCs. Subjects who had been exposed to COVID-19, were actively infected with it, or had recovered from it provided the deeply sampled blood TCRbeta repertoires that made up the dataset. The repertoires were made available in a free public database intended to serve as a resource for research on the immune response to SARS-CoV-2. Samples came from the ongoing ImmuneRACE study (first 160 participants) plus 1,254 subjects from 6 global collaborators. Sample metadata almost always included a de-identified subject ID, COVID-19 status, age in years and sex. Where available, HLA class I and class II types were taken from metadata supplied by the sample provider and were not determined by assay-based typing. Overall results and qualifications from the work: The quantity of clinical and demographic metadata differed by source and by participant and was supplied without curation.

TCRbeta CDR3 regions were amplified from genomic DNA using the immunoSEQ Assay, a bias-controlled multiplex PCR. The paper's data handling went like this. Nucleated cell counts per sample were estimated from amplification of reference gene primers within the assay. To quantify the absolute abundance of each unique TCRbeta CDR3 rearrangement, sequence reads were collapsed and filtered. Productive Simpson clonality was computed per sample as the square root of Simpson's diversity index over productive rearrangements. TCRdb carries this immuneACCESS record with in-frame sequences only. Its versions omit some clonotypes, under half of them owing to an unresolved V gene in the studies checked, with the rest unexplained. V, J and clone size are those of that table, while D and trimming were read from the DNA. The sample table lists 60,000 to 85,000 clones, 78% of them with a count of one. Together, the top ten hold 15% of the sample.

According to the germline V gene, CDR1 reads MNHEY and CDR2 reads SVGAGI. The CDR3 has 16 amino acids, counting the end cysteine and phenylalanine. Just CDR3 DNA is preserved here, 48 bases in frame from base 1. Here V drops 0 bases and J drops 10 bases, and the junction holds 6 bases not matched to any gene. Collaborating institutions collected whole blood in K2EDTA tubes following their own protocols. For TCRbeta analysis, collaborators shipped samples in one of three forms: frozen whole blood, isolated PBMCs, or DNA extracted from either of those sample types. Sequenced material: peripheral blood. The clonotype comes from a human donor in a cohort sampled during active COVID-19. The rearranged segments are TRBV6-5 and TRBJ1-6; 10 middle bases align to TRBD1. The CDR3 reads as follows: CASSYSGRTGGSPLHF. The DNA sequence is given as TGTGCCAGCAGTTACTCGGGGAGGACAGGGGGATCACCCCTCCACTTT.